The 29 T cell receptor beta chains listed next were all sequenced from one sample in a study of cytomegalovirus exposure and HLA in healthy donors. 13 Jbeta primers and 60 Vbeta primers were used for the PCR. Using immunoSEQ multiplex PCR, the repertoire was profiled, and TCRdb retains in-frame clones only, with some absent. The sample holds around 93,000 clones, around 73% seen once. Sequencing was done on a sample of PBMCs. The receptor source for this set is a woman aged 40 to 50 in good health and CMV-seronegative.

In the case of this clone: At one of its ends the junction is not consistent with the germline gene, which may arise from a read error. The chain employs TRBV7-9 and TRBJ1-1; 8 bases are a match to TRBD1. Germline loops: CDR1 SEHNR, CDR2 FQNEAQ (reference sequence). The CDR3 spans 17 residues. CDR3 sequence: CSSSPLSRGLSNTEAFF. The CDR3 bases are TGTTCCAGCAGCCCATTAAGCAGGGGGCTCTCGAACACTGAAGCTTTCTTT.

Notes on this clone: The junction differs from germline at one of its ends, possibly a read error. This CDR3 is CASSPRLASEQYF. The CDR3 nucleotides are TGTGCTAGCAGCCCCCGATTGGCTAGCGAGCAGTACTTC. The V gene is TRBV7-7, the J gene TRBJ2-7; D is ambiguous. CDR3 length: 13 amino acids. Germline V lookup: CDR1 SSHAT, CDR2 FNYEAQ (reference sequence).

The rearrangement joins TRBV27 to TRBJ2-1, with a weak D call TRBD2 (5 bases). The CDR3 is 13 residues long. Germline CDR1 MNHEY, CDR2 SMNVEV (reference sequence). Trimming shortened V by 0 bases and J by 12 bases, and 12 bases separated the two germline ends. In DNA form, the CDR3 reads TGTGCCAGCAGTTTATCGGGAGCGACTGGGCAGTTCTTC. This translates into CASSLSGATGQFF.

V and J are TRBV27 and TRBJ2-3; 7 bases agree with TRBD2. V was clipped by 8 bases and J by 6 bases; unmatched bases: 8. This CDR3 spans 13 amino acids. From germline, CDR1 is MNHEY and CDR2 SMNVEV (reference sequence). This chain's CDR3 is CASSPREKDTQYF. CDR3 DNA: TGTGCCAGCTCTCCGCGGGAGAAGGATACGCAGTATTTT.

A few counts support this clone. The rearrangement uses TRBV5-1 and TRBJ1-1; D gene ambiguous. The V gene lost 5 bases and the J gene lost 1 base, with 15 bases spanning the gap. Germline values: CDR1 SGHRS, CDR2 YFSETQ. The length of the CDR3 is 15 residues. CDR3 residues: CASSTARGRNTEAFF. For the CDR3, the DNA is TGCGCCAGCAGTACCGCACGGGGTCGGAACACTGAAGCTTTCTTT.

The chain carries TRBV11-2 and TRBJ1-5, with 7 bases identical to TRBD1. The V segment lost 5 bases and the J segment 7 bases; nucleotides outside the gene matches: 11. There are 15 residues in the CDR3. Germline assignment: CDR1 SGHAT and CDR2 FQNNGV. Here the CDR3 reads CASSADRERGQPQHF. The CDR3 DNA follows: TGTGCCAGCAGCGCCGACAGGGAAAGAGGACAGCCCCAGCATTTT.

This clone was counted once. This chain uses TRBV18 with TRBJ2-6; 8 bases are a match to TRBD2. The CDR3 sequence is 13 residues long. Germline CDR1 KGHSH, CDR2 LQKENI. The ends lost 8 bases at V and 8 bases at J; junction bases unmatched: 5. The CDR3 loop is CASREGQTNVLTF. For the CDR3, the DNA is TGTGCCAGCCGGGAGGGACAAACCAACGTCCTGACTTTC.

The V call is TRBV5-4, the J call TRBJ2-7; TRBD1 aligns across 8 bases. The J segment lost 5 bases and the V segment lost 4 bases, leaving 8 bases of the junction unmatched. Germline CDR1 SGHNT, CDR2 YYREEE (reference sequence). The CDR3 loop spans 14 amino acids. CDR3 sequence: CASSARQGRHEQYF. In DNA form, the CDR3 reads TGTGCCAGCAGCGCGAGACAGGGGAGGCACGAGCAGTACTTC.

The chain uses TRBV19 and TRBJ2-1, with 7 bases aligning to TRBD2. Germline V gene data show CDR1 as LNHDA and CDR2 as SQIVND (reference sequence). The CDR3 extends over 13 amino acids. V lost 6 bases and J lost 9; bases outside the gene matches: 8. In DNA, the CDR3 is TGTGCCAGTAGAAGTTTGGGGGGGGTTGAGCAGTTCTTC. As protein: CASRSLGGVEQFF.

This chain uses TRBV7-9 with TRBJ2-3; 11 nucleotides line up with TRBD2. Trimming took 8 bases from V and 4 from J; bases not matched to a gene: 8. This CDR3 comprises 15 residues. Germline lookup yields CDR1 SEHNR and CDR2 FQNEAQ (reference sequence). For the CDR3, the DNA is TGTGCCAGCGATACCACTAGCGGGAGTGCAGATACGCAGTATTTT. Protein product: CASDTTSGSADTQYF.

The CDR3 reads CASSLAQGARQETQYF. The CDR3, as DNA: TGCGCCAGCAGCTTGGCCCAGGGGGCTCGCCAAGAGACCCAGTACTTC. This rearrangement joins TRBV5-1 to TRBJ2-5; 8 nucleotides match TRBD1. The ends lost 0 bases at V and 1 base at J; junction bases unmatched: 5. This CDR3 is built from 16 residues. Germline V lookup: CDR1 SGHRS, CDR2 YFSETQ.

The V and J genes are TRBV14 and TRBJ2-1; 8 bases fit TRBD2. The CDR3 has 14 amino acids. Germline V gene lookup returns CDR1 SGHDN and CDR2 FVKESK. V lost 6 bases to trimming and J lost 6 bases; unmatched junction nucleotides: 7. In DNA, the CDR3 is TGTGCCAGCAGATCAGGACTAGCTCCCAATGAGCAGTTCTTC. Translation: CASRSGLAPNEQFF.

The V and J genes are TRBV7-3 and TRBJ2-3; 8 nucleotides match TRBD2. The CDR3 runs 16 residues. Germline CDR1 SGHTA, CDR2 FQGTGA. J gave up 10 bases and V 3 bases, and 15 bases lay outside the gene matches. Here the CDR3 DNA reads TGTGCCAGCAGCTTCGGGACTAGTTCGACCCAGGGAGCGCAGTATTTT. Translating it yields CASSFGTSSTQGAQYF.

The CDR3 DNA sequence: TGTGCCAGTAGTATCTCTGAGGCTAGCGGGTCCACACGGTTCTTC. This sequence encodes CASSISEASGSTRFF. The gene calls are TRBV19 and TRBJ2-1; TRBD2 aligns across 8 bases. V lost 3 bases to trimming and J lost 15 bases; unmatched junction nucleotides: 16. Per the germline V gene, CDR1 is LNHDA and CDR2 is SQIVND (reference sequence). This CDR3 comprises 15 residues.

This chain connects TRBV10-3 to TRBJ1-2, with TRBD1 as a possible D gene (5 bases). The ends were cut back, 3 bases at V and 4 bases at J, with 9 bases in the middle. The CDR3 has 13 residues. CDR1 and CDR2 from the germline V gene are ENHRY and SYGVKD. The CDR3 DNA sequence: TGTGCCATCAGTGAAGGTCAGGGCTATGGCTACACCTTC. Protein: CAISEGQGYGYTF.

The rearrangement links TRBV7-9 to TRBJ2-2, with a tentative D call TRBD1 (6 bases). Per the germline V gene, CDR1 is SEHNR and CDR2 is FQNEAQ (reference sequence). Trimming left V 5 bases short and J 2 bases short, with 15 bases between. The CDR3 is 16 residues long. Here the CDR3 reads CASSHTRGHNTGELFF. The DNA for the CDR3 is TGTGCCAGCAGCCACACACGGGGACACAACACCGGGGAGCTGTTTTTT.

The chain links TRBV5-1 to TRBJ1-4; 7 bases are a match to TRBD1. This CDR3 has 15 amino acids. From germline, CDR1 is SGHRS and CDR2 YFSETQ. Unmatched junction bases numbered 7, after V lost 4 bases and J lost 4 bases. DNA for the CDR3: TGCGCCAGCAGCCCCAGGACAGGACTTAATGAAAAACTGTTTTTT. Its protein is CASSPRTGLNEKLFF.

The V gene is TRBV7-3, the J gene TRBJ2-7; 9 bases are a match to TRBD1. CDR1 and CDR2 (germline): SGHTA, FQGTGA. The CDR3 sequence is 16 residues long. The V gene end was trimmed by 1 base and the J gene end by 7 bases; junction bases not matched to a gene: 11. CDR3 sequence: CASSLIGPGQGSEQYF. CDR3 DNA sequence: TGTGCCAGCAGCTTAATCGGACCGGGACAGGGAAGTGAGCAGTACTTC. Combining the CDR3 with reference TRBV7-3 and TRBJ2-7 gives the whole variable domain GAGVSQTPSNKVTEKGKYVELRCDPISGHTALYWYRQSLGQGPEFLIYFQGTGAADDSGLPNDRFFAVRPEGSVSTLKIQRTERGDSAVYLCASSLIGPGQGSEQYFGPGTRLTVT.

This clone occurred once. This chain joins TRBV27 and TRBJ2-1, with TRBD2 matching 11 bases. The CDR3 length is 17 residues. The germline V gene has CDR1 MNHEY and CDR2 SMNVEV (reference sequence). V gave up 3 bases and J gave up 0 bases; unmatched junction bases: 4. This chain's CDR3 is CASSFLTSGVSYNEQFF. In DNA, the CDR3 is TGTGCCAGCAGTTTTTTGACTAGCGGGGTCTCCTACAATGAGCAGTTCTTC.

V is TRBV19 and J is TRBJ2-7, with 11 bases lining up with TRBD2. Germline V gene sequence: CDR1 LNHDA, CDR2 SQIVND (reference sequence). Germline trimming cut 1 base from V and 2 bases from J; bases unmatched to any gene: 1. The CDR3 extends over 15 amino acids. CDR3 loop: CASSIGLAGPYEQYF. The CDR3 DNA sequence: TGTGCCAGTAGTATAGGACTAGCGGGACCCTACGAGCAGTACTTC.

This chain joins TRBV5-1 and TRBJ2-1, with 8 bases aligning to TRBD2. This CDR3 is 15 amino acids long. The V gene end was trimmed by 4 bases and the J gene end by 8 bases; junction bases not matched to a gene: 11. The germline V gene encodes CDR1 SGHRS and CDR2 YFSETQ. The CDR3 reads CASSLQGGLGDEQFF. DNA of the CDR3: TGCGCCAGCAGCCTCCAAGGGGGACTAGGCGATGAGCAGTTCTTC.

The chain links TRBV6-4 to TRBJ2-2, with TRBD1 matching 9 bases. Germline trimming cut 0 bases from V and 6 bases from J; bases unmatched to any gene: 5. The CDR3 runs 16 residues. The V gene's germline CDR1 is MRHNA and CDR2 SNTAGT. The CDR3 bases are TGTGCCAGCAGTGACTCTCCGGGACAGGGCTCCGGGGAGCTGTTTTTT. Encoded protein: CASSDSPGQGSGELFF.

The gene calls are TRBV19 and TRBJ1-5, with a weak D call TRBD1 (6 bases). Deletions cut 6 bases from V and 4 bases from J, with 13 bases between. The CDR3 extends over 14 amino acids. Germline V lookup: CDR1 LNHDA, CDR2 SQIVND (reference sequence). CDR3 sequence reads: CASSPGQLNQPQHF. CDR3 nucleotide sequence: TGTGCCAGTAGCCCCGGACAGCTTAATCAGCCCCAGCATTTT.

The chain has TRBV5-8 and TRBJ2-7; D perhaps matches TRBD2 (5 bases). V dropped 8 bases and J dropped 10 bases, with 22 bases sitting between them. The CDR3 consists of 13 residues. In germline, CDR1 is SGHTS, CDR2 YDEGEE. CDR3: CASLRWEPRQQYF. CDR3 DNA sequence: TGTGCCAGTCTAAGGTGGGAGCCCCGTCAACAGTACTTC.

J is TRBJ1-2 and V is TRBV29-1, with D maybe TRBD1 (5 bases). The CDR3 covers 15 residues. Trimming shortened V by 0 bases and J by 8 bases, and 19 bases separated the two germline ends. The germline gives CDR1 SQVTM, CDR2 ANQGSEA. The CDR3 coding sequence is TGCAGCGTTGAAGAAGGGCAGGGCCCGCTCCGCGGCTACACCTTC. It encodes CSVEEGQGPLRGYTF.

The genes are TRBV29-1 and TRBJ1-1, with D maybe TRBD1 (5 bases). The germline V gene has CDR1 SQVTM and CDR2 ANQGSEA. V was pared by 4 bases and J by 6 bases, with 12 bases between. The CDR3 contains 12 residues. CDR3 loop: CSVGFGGAEAFF. CDR3 bases: TGCAGCGTTGGATTCGGGGGGGCTGAAGCTTTCTTT.

The chain employs TRBV19 and TRBJ2-7; a weak D match, TRBD2 (7 bases). The CDR3 is made up of 18 amino acids. The V gene lost 5 bases and the J gene lost 0 bases, with 23 bases spanning the gap. Germline lookup yields CDR1 LNHDA and CDR2 SQIVND (reference sequence). In nucleotides, the CDR3 is TGTGCCAGTAGTTGGAAGTGGGGGGGGCAGGGAGTCTCCTACGAGCAGTACTTC. Its protein is CASSWKWGGQGVSYEQYF.

This clone has more than one count but fewer than ten. The gene calls are TRBV5-6 and TRBJ2-5; no firm D call. With the DNA end fitting TRBJ2-7 better, the J assignment may be wrong. This CDR3 has 12 amino acids. Germline loops: CDR1 SGHDT, CDR2 YYEEEE. The CDR3 sequence: CASSFNTYEQYF. As DNA, the CDR3 is TGTGCCAGCAGTTTTAATACCTACGAGCAGTACTTC.

This clone was seen only a few times. V gene TRBV2 combines with J gene TRBJ2-5; 10 nucleotides match TRBD2. The CDR3 is 16 amino acids. CDR1 is SNHLY, CDR2 FYNNEI, per germline. J gave up 1 base and V 6 bases, and 8 bases lay outside the gene matches. This chain's CDR3 is CASRLRAGGGQETQYF. CDR3 coding DNA: TGTGCCAGCAGGTTAAGAGCGGGAGGGGGCCAAGAGACCCAGTACTTC.